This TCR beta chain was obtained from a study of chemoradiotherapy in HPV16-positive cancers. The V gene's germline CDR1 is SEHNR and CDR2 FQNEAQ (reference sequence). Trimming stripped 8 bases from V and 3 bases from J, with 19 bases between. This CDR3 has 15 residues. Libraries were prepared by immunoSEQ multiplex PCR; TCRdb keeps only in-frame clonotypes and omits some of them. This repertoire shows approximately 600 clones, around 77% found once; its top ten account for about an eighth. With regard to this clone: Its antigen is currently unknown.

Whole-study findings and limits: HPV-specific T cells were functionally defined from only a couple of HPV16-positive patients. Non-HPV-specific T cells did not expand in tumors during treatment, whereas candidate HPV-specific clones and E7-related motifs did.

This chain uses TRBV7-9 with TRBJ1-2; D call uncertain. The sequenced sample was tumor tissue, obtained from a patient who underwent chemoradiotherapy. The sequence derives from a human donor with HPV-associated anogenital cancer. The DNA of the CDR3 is TGTGCCAGCGGCCGTCGCGAGGGATGGGACTATGGCTACACCTTC. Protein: CASGRREGWDYGYTF.